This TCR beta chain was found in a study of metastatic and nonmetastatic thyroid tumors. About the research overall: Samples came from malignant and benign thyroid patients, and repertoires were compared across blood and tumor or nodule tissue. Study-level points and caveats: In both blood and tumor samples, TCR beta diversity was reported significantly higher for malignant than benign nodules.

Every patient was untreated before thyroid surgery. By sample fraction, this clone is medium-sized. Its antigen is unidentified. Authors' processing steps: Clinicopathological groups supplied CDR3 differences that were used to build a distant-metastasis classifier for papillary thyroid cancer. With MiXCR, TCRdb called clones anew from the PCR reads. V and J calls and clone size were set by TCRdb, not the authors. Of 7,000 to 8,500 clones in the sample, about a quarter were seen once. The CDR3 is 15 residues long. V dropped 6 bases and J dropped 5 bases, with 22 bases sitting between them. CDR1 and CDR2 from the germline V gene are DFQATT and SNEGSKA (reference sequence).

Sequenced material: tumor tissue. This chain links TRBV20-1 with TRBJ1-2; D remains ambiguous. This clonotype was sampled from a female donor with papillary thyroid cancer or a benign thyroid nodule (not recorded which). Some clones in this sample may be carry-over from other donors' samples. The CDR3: CSAKEVGKPIYGYTF. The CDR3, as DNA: TGCAGTGCGAAGGAGGTGGGGAAGCCGATTTATGGCTACACCTTC.